Listed here is a single TCR beta chain. Its antigen is unidentified. The data were obtained in a study of immune cell composition in non-small cell lung cancer. Study-wide results and caveats: Tumour-reactive clones were not shown to match dominant in vivo tumour clones. Tumour-associated clones >0.5% occurred in approximately 31% of adenocarcinomas, roughly 80% of squamous. Top 10 clone scores and clonality were higher in squamous than adenocarcinoma. Adenocarcinomas with higher top tumour-associated clone frequency had more reactive TILs.

The V segment lost 8 bases and the J segment 7 bases; nucleotides outside the gene matches: 12. The germline CDR1 and CDR2 sequences are SGHAT and FQNNGV. The CDR3 has 15 residues. Produced via immunoSEQ multiplex PCR; TCRdb's table is partial and in-frame only. Of just over 7,500 clones listed, 75% to 85% are singletons. Sequenced sample: lung tumor tissue. The receptor was derived from a human donor with non-small cell lung cancer. V is TRBV11-2 and J is TRBJ2-1; 9 nucleotides line up with TRBD1. CDR3 DNA sequence: TGTGCCAGCGCCCAACAGGGGGCCTCTTGGAATGAGCAGTTCTTC. This encodes CASAQQGASWNEQFF.